Given below is one TCR beta chain in context. CDR1 and CDR2 (germline): SGHRS, YFSETQ. This CDR3 region has 14 residues. V shed 4 bases and J shed 0 bases, with 9 bases lying between them. The sample comes from a study of blood T cell repertoires in COVID-19. The data were produced by immunoSEQ multiplex PCR, yet TCRdb's version contains in-frame clones alone and is incomplete. The data show around 450,000 clones, with approximately 86% seen just once and under 0.85% held by the top ten. The sequence was obtained from a young woman who had recovered from COVID-19. The chain is built from TRBV5-1 and TRBJ2-3, with D perhaps TRBD1 (5 bases). The sequenced sample was PBMCs or T cells enriched from blood (not recorded which). The CDR3 region is CASSGQGSTDTQYF. CDR3 sequence (DNA): TGCGCCAGCAGCGGTCAGGGCAGCACAGATACGCAGTATTTT.